This record covers a single T cell receptor beta chain. This sample is drawn from a study of cytomegalovirus exposure and HLA in healthy donors. Nominal health characterized the donors when sampled, though unrecorded immune exposures were likely. PCR used 60 Vbeta primers and 13 Jbeta primers. The repertoire was sequenced with immunoSEQ multiplex PCR; TCRdb's copy has only in-frame clones and lacks some. The sample includes 20,000 to 25,000 clones. The ends lost 6 bases at V and 4 bases at J; junction bases unmatched: 3. The CDR3 runs to 13 residues. Looked up from germline, CDR1 is SNHLY and CDR2 is FYNNEI.

Sequencing was performed on PBMCs. V usage is TRBV2 and J usage is TRBJ1-5, with 7 bases that match TRBD1. This TCR was sampled from a male donor in good health and CMV-seropositive. CDR3 residues: CASRGQSNQPQHF. The DNA for the CDR3 is TGTGCCAGCAGGGGACAGAGTAATCAGCCCCAGCATTTT.